This TCR beta chain is drawn from a study of T cell repertoires in cytomegalovirus infection. Study at large: Indications of both CMV infection and matching HLA type were provided by public TCR beta signatures.

MiXCR was run by TCRdb on the reads, yielding one entry per CDR3 protein. Seen here are around 450,000 distinct CDR3 sequences, about a third observed once, and the top ten hold approximately 13%. As to this clonotype: Its antigen is unidentified.

V lost 2 bases, J lost 2 bases, and 7 bases stayed unmatched. This CDR3 contains 17 residues. The germline CDR1 and CDR2 sequences are LGHDT and YNNKEL (reference sequence). Whole-study findings and limits: Predominance within the ex vivo response was attributable to HLA-C-restricted CMV-specific TCR beta clonotypes. Summed public TCR beta family frequency identified CMV carriers bearing the relevant HLA.

The source of this sequence is a human donor in good health (CMV status not recorded). Some clones in this sample may be carry-over from other donors' samples. The chain recombines TRBV3-1 with TRBJ1-1; TRBD1 agrees at 11 bases. The sample was PBMCs. The CDR3 sequence is CASSQRGQGDVNTEAFF. The DNA of the CDR3 is TGTGCCAGCAGCCAAAGGGGACAGGGGGATGTTAACACTGAAGCTTTCTTT.